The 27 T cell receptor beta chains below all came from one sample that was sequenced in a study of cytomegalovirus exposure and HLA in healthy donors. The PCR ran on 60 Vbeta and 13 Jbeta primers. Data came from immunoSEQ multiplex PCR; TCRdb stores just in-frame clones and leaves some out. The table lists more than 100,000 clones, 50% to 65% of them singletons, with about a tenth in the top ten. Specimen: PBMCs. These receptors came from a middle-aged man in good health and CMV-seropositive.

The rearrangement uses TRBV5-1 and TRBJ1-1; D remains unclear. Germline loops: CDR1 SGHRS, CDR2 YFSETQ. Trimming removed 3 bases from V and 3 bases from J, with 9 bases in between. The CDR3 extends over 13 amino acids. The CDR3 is CASSYLGHTEAFF. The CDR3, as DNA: TGCGCCAGCAGCTATCTTGGGCACACTGAAGCTTTCTTT.

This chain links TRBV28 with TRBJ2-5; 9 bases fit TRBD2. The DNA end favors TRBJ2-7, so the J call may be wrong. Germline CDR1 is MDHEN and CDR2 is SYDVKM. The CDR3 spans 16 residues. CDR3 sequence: CATRKGSGSLPYEQYF. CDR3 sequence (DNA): TGTGCCACCAGGAAGGGTAGCGGGAGTCTTCCCTACGAGCAGTACTTC.

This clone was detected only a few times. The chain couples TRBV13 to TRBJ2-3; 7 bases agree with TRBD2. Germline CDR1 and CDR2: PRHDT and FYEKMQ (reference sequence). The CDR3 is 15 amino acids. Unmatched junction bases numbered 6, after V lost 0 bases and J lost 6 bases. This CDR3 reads CASSLGRLAGDTQYF. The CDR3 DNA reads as TGTGCCAGCAGCTTAGGCCGACTAGCCGGGGATACGCAGTATTTT. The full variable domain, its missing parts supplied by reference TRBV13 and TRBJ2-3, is AAGVIQSPRHLIKEKRETATLKCYPIPRHDTVYWYQQGPGQDPQFLISFYEKMQSDKGSIPDRFSAQQFSDYHSELNMSSLELGDSALYFCASSLGRLAGDTQYFGPGTRLTVL.

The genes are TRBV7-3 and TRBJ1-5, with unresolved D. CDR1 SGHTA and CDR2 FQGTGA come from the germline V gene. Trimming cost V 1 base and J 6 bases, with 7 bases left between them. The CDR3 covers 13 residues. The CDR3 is CASSLIPGQPQHF. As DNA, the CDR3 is TGTGCCAGCAGCTTAATTCCGGGTCAGCCCCAGCATTTT.

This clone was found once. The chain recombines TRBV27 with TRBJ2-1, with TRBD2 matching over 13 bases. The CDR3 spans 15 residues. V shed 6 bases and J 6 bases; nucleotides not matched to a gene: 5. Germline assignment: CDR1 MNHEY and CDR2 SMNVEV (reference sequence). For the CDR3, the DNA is TGTGCCAGCAGAGCCGGGACTAGCGGGGCCAATGAGCAGTTCTTC. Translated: CASRAGTSGANEQFF.

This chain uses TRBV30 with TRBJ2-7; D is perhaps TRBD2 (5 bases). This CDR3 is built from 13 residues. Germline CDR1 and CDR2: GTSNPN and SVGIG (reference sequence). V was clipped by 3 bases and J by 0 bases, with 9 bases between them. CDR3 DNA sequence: TGTGCCTGGAGGGGCGGGTCCTCCTACGAGCAGTACTTC. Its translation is CAWRGGSSYEQYF.

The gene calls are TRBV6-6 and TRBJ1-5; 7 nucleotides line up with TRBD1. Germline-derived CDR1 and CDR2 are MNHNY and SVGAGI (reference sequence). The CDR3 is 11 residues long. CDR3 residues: CDRGKFQPQHF. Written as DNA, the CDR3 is TGTGACAGGGGCAAGTTCCAGCCCCAGCATTTT.

CDR3 loop: CASSLDIGQANEKLFF. DNA of the CDR3: TGTGCCAGCAGCTTGGATATCGGACAGGCAAATGAAAAACTGTTTTTT. This rearrangement joins TRBV5-5 to TRBJ1-4; 7 bases match TRBD1. Germline V gene data show CDR1 as SGHKS and CDR2 as YYEKEE (reference sequence). V dropped 0 bases and J dropped 5; count of bases not matched to a gene: 7. The CDR3 covers 16 residues.

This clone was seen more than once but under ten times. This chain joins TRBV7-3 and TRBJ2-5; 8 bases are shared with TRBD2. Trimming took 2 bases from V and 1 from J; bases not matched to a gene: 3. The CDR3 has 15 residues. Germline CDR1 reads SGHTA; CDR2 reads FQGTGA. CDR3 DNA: TGTGCCAGCAGCTTAGCGGGGGGAATCCAAGAGACCCAGTACTTC. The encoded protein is CASSLAGGIQETQYF.

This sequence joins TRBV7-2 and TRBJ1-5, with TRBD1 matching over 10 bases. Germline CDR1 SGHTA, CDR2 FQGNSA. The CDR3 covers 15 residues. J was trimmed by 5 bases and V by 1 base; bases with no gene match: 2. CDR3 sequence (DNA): TGTGCCAGCAGCTTAGTCGACAGGGGGCATCAGCCCCAGCATTTT. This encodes CASSLVDRGHQPQHF. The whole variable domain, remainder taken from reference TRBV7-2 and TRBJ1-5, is GAGVSQSPSNKVTEKGKDVELRCDPISGHTALYWYRQSLGQGLEFLIYFQGNSAPDKSGLPSDRFSAERTGGSVSTLTIQRTQQEDSAVYLCASSLVDRGHQPQHFGDGTRLSIL.

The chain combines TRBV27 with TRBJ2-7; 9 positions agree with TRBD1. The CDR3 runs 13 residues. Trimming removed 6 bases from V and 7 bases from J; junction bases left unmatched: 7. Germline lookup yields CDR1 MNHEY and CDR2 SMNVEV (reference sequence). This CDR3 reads CASSYTGGKEQYF. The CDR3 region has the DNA TGTGCCAGCAGCTACACAGGGGGCAAGGAGCAGTACTTC.

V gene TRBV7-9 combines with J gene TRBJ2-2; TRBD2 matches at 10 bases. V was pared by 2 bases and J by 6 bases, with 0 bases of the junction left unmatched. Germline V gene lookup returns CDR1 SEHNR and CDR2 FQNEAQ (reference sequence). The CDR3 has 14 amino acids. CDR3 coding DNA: TGTGCCAGCAGCTTACTAGCGGGGGCCGGGGAGCTGTTTTTT. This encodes CASSLLAGAGELFF.

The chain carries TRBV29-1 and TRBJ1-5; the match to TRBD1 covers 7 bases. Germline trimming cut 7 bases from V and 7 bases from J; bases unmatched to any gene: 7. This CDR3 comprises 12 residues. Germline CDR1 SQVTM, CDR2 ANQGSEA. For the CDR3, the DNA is TGCAGCGCCGGACAGGTTGGCCAGCCCCAGCATTTT. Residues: CSAGQVGQPQHF.

The CDR3 here is CASSGTGTAFRNQPQHF. CDR3 coding DNA: TGTGCCAGCAGTGGAACCGGGACAGCTTTTAGAAATCAGCCCCAGCATTTT. The chain recombines TRBV6-1 with TRBJ1-5; 7 bases are a match to TRBD1. The CDR3 is 17 amino acids. V lost 4 bases, J lost 4 bases, and 13 bases stayed unmatched. Germline V gives CDR1 MNHNS, CDR2 SASEGT.

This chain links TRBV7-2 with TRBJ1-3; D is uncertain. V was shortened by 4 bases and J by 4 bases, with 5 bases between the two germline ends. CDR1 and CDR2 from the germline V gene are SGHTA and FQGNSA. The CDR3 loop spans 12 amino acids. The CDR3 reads CASSSLGNTIYF. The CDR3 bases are TGTGCCAGCAGCTCCCTCGGAAACACCATATATTTT. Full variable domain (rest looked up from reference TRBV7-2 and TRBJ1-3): GAGVSQSPSNKVTEKGKDVELRCDPISGHTALYWYRQSLGQGLEFLIYFQGNSAPDKSGLPSDRFSAERTGGSVSTLTIQRTQQEDSAVYLCASSSLGNTIYFGEGSWLTVV.

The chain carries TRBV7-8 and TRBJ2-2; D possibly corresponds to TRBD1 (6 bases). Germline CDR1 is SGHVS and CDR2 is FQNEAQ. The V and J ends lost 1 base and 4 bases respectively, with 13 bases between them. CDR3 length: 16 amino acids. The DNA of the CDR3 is TGTGCCAGCAGCTTAGGTACAGGGAGTGGCACCGGGGAGCTGTTTTTT. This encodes CASSLGTGSGTGELFF.

The chain's CDR3 is CASRVTGGDTGELFF. The CDR3 nucleotides are TGCGCCAGCAGAGTGACGGGGGGGGACACCGGGGAGCTGTTTTTT. The chain combines TRBV5-1 with TRBJ2-2; 8 positions agree with TRBD2. The CDR3 contains 15 residues. Germline CDR1 reads SGHRS; CDR2 reads YFSETQ. V was clipped by 5 bases and J by 3 bases; unmatched bases: 6. The full variable domain, its missing parts supplied by reference TRBV5-1 and TRBJ2-2, is KAGVTQTPRYLIKTRGQQVTLSCSPISGHRSVSWYQQTPGQGLQFLFEYFSETQRNKGNFPGRFSGRQFSNSRSEMNVSTLELGDSALYLCASRVTGGDTGELFFGEGSRLTVL.

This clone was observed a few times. CDR3 bases: TGTGCCAGCAGTTACTTGGCAGTTGGTTCCTACGAGCAGTACTTC. Translation gives CASSYLAVGSYEQYF. This chain links TRBV6-6 with TRBJ2-7; no reliable D call. The germline V gene encodes CDR1 MNHNY and CDR2 SVGAGI (reference sequence). Trimming removed 1 base at V and 1 base at J, with 11 bases between. This CDR3 is 15 amino acids long.

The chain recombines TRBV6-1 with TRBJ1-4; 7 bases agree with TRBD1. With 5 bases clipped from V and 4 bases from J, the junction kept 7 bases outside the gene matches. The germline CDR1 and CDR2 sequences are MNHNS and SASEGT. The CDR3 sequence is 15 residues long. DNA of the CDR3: TGTGCCAGCAGTCCCGACAGGGCTGATAATGAAAAACTGTTTTTT. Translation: CASSPDRADNEKLFF.

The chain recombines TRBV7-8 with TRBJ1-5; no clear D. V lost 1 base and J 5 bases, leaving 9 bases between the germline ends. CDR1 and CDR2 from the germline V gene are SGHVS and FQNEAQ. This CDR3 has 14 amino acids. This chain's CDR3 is CASSLDRTDQPQHF. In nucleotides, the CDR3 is TGTGCCAGCAGCTTAGACAGAACAGATCAGCCCCAGCATTTT.

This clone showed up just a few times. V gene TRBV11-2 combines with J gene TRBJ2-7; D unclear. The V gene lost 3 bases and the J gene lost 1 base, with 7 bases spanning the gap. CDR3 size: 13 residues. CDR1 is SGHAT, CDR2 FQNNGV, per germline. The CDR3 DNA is TGTGCCAGCAGCTTTAGTCCATCCTACGAGCAGTACTTC. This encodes CASSFSPSYEQYF. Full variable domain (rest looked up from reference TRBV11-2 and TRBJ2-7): EAGVAQSPRYKIIEKRQSVAFWCNPISGHATLYWYQQILGQGPKLLIQFQNNGVVDDSQLPKDRFSAERLKGVDSTLKIQPAKLEDSAVYLCASSFSPSYEQYFGPGTRLTVT.

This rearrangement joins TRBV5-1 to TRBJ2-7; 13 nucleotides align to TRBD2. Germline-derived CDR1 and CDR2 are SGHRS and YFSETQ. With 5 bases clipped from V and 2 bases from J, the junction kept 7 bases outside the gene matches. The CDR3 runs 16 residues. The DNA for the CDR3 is TGCGCCAGCAGTCAAGGACTAGCGGGGGATACCTACGAGCAGTACTTC. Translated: CASSQGLAGDTYEQYF. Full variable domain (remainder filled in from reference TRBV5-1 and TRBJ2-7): KAGVTQTPRYLIKTRGQQVTLSCSPISGHRSVSWYQQTPGQGLQFLFEYFSETQRNKGNFPGRFSGRQFSNSRSEMNVSTLELGDSALYLCASSQGLAGDTYEQYFGPGTRLTVT.

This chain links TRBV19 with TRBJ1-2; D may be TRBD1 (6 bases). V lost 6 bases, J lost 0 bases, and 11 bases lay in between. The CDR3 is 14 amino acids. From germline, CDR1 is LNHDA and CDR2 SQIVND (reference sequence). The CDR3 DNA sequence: TGTGCCAGTAGACCTCAGGGGACTAACTATGGCTACACCTTC. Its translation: CASRPQGTNYGYTF.

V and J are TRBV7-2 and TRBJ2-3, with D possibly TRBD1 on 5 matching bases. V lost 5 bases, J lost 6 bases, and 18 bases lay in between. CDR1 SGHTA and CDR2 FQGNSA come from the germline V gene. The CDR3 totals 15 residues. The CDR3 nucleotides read TGTGCCAGCAGCCCAGGGTACGTGTTTGCCGATACGCAGTATTTT. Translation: CASSPGYVFADTQYF.

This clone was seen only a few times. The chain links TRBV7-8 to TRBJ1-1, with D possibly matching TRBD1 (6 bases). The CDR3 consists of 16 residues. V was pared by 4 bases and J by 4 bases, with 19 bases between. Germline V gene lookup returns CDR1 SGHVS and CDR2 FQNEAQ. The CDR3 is CASSSYPVGQSTEAFF. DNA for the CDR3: TGTGCCAGCAGCTCCTACCCCGTCGGACAGTCCACTGAAGCTTTCTTT.

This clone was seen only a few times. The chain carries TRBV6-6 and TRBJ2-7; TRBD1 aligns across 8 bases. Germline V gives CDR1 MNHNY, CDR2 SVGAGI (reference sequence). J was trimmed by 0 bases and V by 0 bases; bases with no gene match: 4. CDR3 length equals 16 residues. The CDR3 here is CASSYSRTGGSYEQYF. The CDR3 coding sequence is TGTGCCAGCAGTTACTCTAGAACAGGGGGCTCCTACGAGCAGTACTTC.

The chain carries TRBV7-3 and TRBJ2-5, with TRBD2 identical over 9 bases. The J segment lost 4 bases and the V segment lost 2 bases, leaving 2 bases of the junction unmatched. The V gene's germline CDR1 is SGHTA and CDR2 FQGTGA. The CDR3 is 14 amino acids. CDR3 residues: CASSLAGGRETQYF. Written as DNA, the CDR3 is TGTGCCAGCAGCTTAGCGGGGGGGCGAGAGACCCAGTACTTC.